What follows are 8 T cell receptor beta chains derived from one specimen sequenced in a study of blood T cell repertoires in COVID-19. The method was immunoSEQ multiplex PCR; TCRdb's version includes in-frame clones alone and lacks a portion of them. Of approximately 280,000 clones listed, 65% to 90% are singletons. The source material was peripheral blood. The origin of the receptors is a man over 45 with active or convalescent COVID-19.

This chain connects TRBV6-5 to TRBJ2-5; D remains ambiguous. V lost 5 bases and J lost 2, with 3 bases in between. Germline V lookup: CDR1 MNHEY, CDR2 SVGAGI. The CDR3 sequence is 11 residues long. The DNA of the CDR3 is TGTGCCAGCAGTCAACAAGAGACCCAGTACTTC. It is translated as CASSQQETQYF.

The CDR3 DNA follows: TGTGCCAGCAGCTCCGGGTCTAGGCAGGATACGCAGTATTTT. Amino acids: CASSSGSRQDTQYF. The genes are TRBV9 and TRBJ2-3; D is uncertain. V was pared by 4 bases and J by 6 bases, with 15 bases between. The CDR3 length is 14 residues. Germline lookup yields CDR1 SGDLS and CDR2 YYNGEE.

The rearrangement joins TRBV24-1 to TRBJ1-2, with 7 bases fitting TRBD1. The V gene's germline CDR1 is KGHDR and CDR2 SFDVKD. V shed 3 bases, J shed 5 bases, and the junction held 11 bases outside the gene matches. This CDR3 is built from 16 residues. The CDR3 region is CATSDPGKRTGYGYTF. The DNA for the CDR3 is TGTGCCACCAGTGATCCGGGTAAGCGGACAGGTTATGGCTACACCTTC.

This clone was seen only a few times. The V and J genes are TRBV2 and TRBJ1-1, with a weak D call TRBD1 (5 bases). The germline gives CDR1 SNHLY, CDR2 FYNNEI. The CDR3 has 13 amino acids. V lost 5 bases, J lost 1 base, and 8 bases lay in between. For the CDR3, the DNA is TGTGCCAGCAGTCGACAGAGGAACACTGAAGCTTTCTTT. This codes for CASSRQRNTEAFF.

This rearrangement joins TRBV7-9 to TRBJ2-4, with D tentatively TRBD2 (5 bases). Germline loops: CDR1 SEHNR, CDR2 FQNEAQ (reference sequence). V lost 2 bases to trimming and J lost 0 bases, with 11 bases between them. This CDR3 spans 16 amino acids. CDR3 bases: TGTGCCAGCAGCTTATACGGGAAACTAGCCAAAAACATTCAGTACTTC. It yields the protein CASSLYGKLAKNIQYF.

This chain joins TRBV5-1 and TRBJ2-7; D unresolved. Germline-derived CDR1 and CDR2 are SGHRS and YFSETQ. This CDR3 region has 13 residues. The ends were cut back, 3 bases at V and 0 bases at J, with 7 bases in the middle. Here the CDR3 reads CASSSDTSYEQYF. The CDR3 nucleotides read TGCGCCAGCAGCTCCGACACCTCCTACGAGCAGTACTTC.

The V and J genes are TRBV7-8 and TRBJ1-3; a weak D match, TRBD1 (6 bases). V lost 1 base, J lost 0 bases, and 13 bases lay in between. There are 17 residues in the CDR3. Germline CDR1 and CDR2: SGHVS and FQNEAQ. The CDR3 reads CASSLEAGAFSGNTIYF. The CDR3 DNA reads as TGTGCCAGCAGCTTAGAGGCAGGGGCCTTCTCTGGAAACACCATATATTTT.

The chain employs TRBV7-3 and TRBJ2-1; 10 bases are shared with TRBD2. J lost 4 bases, V lost 4 bases, and 4 bases had no gene match. There are 15 residues in the CDR3. Germline V gene sequence: CDR1 SGHTA, CDR2 FQGTGA. The chain's CDR3 is CASSSSGSTYNEQFF. In DNA, the CDR3 is TGTGCCAGCAGCTCTAGCGGGAGTACTTACAATGAGCAGTTCTTC.